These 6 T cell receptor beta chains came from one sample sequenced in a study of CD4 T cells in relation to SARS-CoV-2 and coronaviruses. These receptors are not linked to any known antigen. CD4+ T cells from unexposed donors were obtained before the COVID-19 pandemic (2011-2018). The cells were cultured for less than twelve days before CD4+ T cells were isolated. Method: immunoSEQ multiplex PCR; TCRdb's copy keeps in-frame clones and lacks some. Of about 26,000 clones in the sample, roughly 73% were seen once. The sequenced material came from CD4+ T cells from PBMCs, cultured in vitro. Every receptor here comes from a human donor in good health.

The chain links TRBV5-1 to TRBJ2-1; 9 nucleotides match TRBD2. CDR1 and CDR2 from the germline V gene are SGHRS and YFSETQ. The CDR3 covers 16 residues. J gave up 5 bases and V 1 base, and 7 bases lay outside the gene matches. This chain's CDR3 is CASSLPRLAVDNEQFF. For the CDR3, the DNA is TGCGCCAGCAGCTTGCCCCGACTAGCGGTTGACAATGAGCAGTTCTTC. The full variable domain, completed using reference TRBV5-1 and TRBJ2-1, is KAGVTQTPRYLIKTRGQQVTLSCSPISGHRSVSWYQQTPGQGLQFLFEYFSETQRNKGNFPGRFSGRQFSNSRSEMNVSTLELGDSALYLCASSLPRLAVDNEQFFGPGTRLTVL.

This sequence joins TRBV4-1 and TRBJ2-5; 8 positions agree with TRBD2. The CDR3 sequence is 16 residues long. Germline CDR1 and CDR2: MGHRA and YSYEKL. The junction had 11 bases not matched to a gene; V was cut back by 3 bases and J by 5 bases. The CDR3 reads CASSQQPGLDVETQYF. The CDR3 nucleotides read TGCGCCAGCAGCCAGCAGCCGGGACTAGACGTGGAGACCCAGTACTTC.

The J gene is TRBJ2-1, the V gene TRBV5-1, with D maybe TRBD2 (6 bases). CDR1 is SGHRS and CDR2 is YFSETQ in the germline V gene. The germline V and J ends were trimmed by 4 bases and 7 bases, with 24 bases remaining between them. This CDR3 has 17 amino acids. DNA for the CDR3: TGCGCCAGCAGCCTCACCGCTGGCGGGACCTGGATGAATGAGCAGTTCTTC. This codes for CASSLTAGGTWMNEQFF.

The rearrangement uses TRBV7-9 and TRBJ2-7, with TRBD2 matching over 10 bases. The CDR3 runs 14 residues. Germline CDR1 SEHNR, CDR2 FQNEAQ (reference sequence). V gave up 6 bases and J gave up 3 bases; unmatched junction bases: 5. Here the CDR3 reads CASRPGTSVYEQYF. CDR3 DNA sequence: TGTGCCAGCAGGCCCGGGACTAGCGTCTACGAGCAGTACTTC.

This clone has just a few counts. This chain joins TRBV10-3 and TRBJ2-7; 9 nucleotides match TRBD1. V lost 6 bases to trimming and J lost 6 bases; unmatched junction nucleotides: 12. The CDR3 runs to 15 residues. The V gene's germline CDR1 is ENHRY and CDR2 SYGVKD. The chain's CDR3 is CAIRGGQGIGPEQYF. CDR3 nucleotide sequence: TGTGCCATCAGAGGAGGACAGGGGATCGGCCCCGAGCAGTACTTC.

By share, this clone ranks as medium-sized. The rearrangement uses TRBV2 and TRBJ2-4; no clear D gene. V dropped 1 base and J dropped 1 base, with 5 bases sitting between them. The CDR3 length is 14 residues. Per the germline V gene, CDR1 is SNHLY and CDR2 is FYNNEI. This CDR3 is CASSEGVAKNIQYF. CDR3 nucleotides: TGTGCCAGCAGTGAAGGAGTTGCCAAAAACATTCAGTACTTC.